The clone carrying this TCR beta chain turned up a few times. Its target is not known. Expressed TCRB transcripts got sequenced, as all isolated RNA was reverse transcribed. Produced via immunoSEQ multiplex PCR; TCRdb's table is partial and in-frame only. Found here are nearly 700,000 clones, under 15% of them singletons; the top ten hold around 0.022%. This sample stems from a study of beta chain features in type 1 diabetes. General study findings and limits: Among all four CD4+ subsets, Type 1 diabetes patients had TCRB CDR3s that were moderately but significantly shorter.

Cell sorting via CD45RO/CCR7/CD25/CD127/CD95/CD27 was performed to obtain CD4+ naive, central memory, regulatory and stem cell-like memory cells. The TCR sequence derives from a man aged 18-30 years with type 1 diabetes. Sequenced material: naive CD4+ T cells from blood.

The CDR3 here is CASSIEGTEAFF. CDR3 sequence (DNA): TGTGCCAGTAGTATAGAGGGGACTGAAGCTTTCTTT. The rearrangement links TRBV19 to TRBJ1-1, with D hard to call. The CDR3 is made up of 12 amino acids. Trimming removed 0 bases at V and 5 bases at J, with 4 bases between. The V gene's germline CDR1 is LNHDA and CDR2 SQIVND (reference sequence). The variable domain in full, with the rest retrieved from reference TRBV19 and TRBJ1-1, is DGGITQSPKYLFRKEGQNVTLSCEQNLNHDAMYWYRQDPGQGLRLIYYSQIVNDFQKGDIAEGYSVSREKKESFPLTVTSAQKNPTAFYLCASSIEGTEAFFGQGTRLTVV.